The clone carrying this T cell receptor (beta chain) was detected ten times or more. What it recognizes is unknown. This sample was taken from a study of neurological immune-mediated disorders. Study findings and constraints: Falling below healthy controls, multiple sclerosis showed the least TCR clonal expansion, while HTLV-1-associated myelopathy showed the most.

This CDR3 region has 13 residues. Germline CDR1 SGHTA, CDR2 FQGNSA. Trimming took off 5 bases at V and 3 bases at J, with 10 bases between the two ends. The cDNA came from 5'RACE, which used 10-nucleotide random UMIs. TCRdb re-analysed the 5' RACE reads in MiXCR, keeping a single row per CDR3 protein. This sample carries about 44,000 distinct CDR3 sequences, 20% to 25% of them seen once, and the ten largest clones take about 4.7%. Time point: technical triplicate 3. It was from 2 million PBMCs stored at -80 C that the unsorted libraries were obtained. The chain links TRBV7-2 to TRBJ1-1; unclear D gene. The receptor comes from a man aged 55 to 69 with HTLV-1-associated myelopathy (HAM/TSP). The sequenced sample was PBMCs. CDR3: CASSPTPDTEAFF. As DNA, the CDR3 is TGTGCCAGCAGCCCCACCCCGGACACTGAAGCTTTCTTT.